The rows below give T cell receptor beta chains drawn from one sample of a study of response to subunit inactivated influenza vaccine. One entry per CDR3 protein, called by TCRdb with MiXCR from the RT-PCR reads. This sample has roughly 500,000 distinct CDR3 sequences, with 16% found just once. This specimen was CD4+ T cells sorted from PBMCs, taken around 25 months after vaccination. All receptors derive from a man aged 50-75 years who received an inactivated influenza vaccine. The conserved cysteine and the conserved F or W are not part of the CDR3 here. Fields, in order: CDR3 protein, CDR3 length, D gene, V gene. The D gene is left open where the match is weak.

CDR3aa: ASSPLGVANEQF
len: 12
d_gene: NA
v_gene: TRBV12-3/TRBV12-4

CDR3aa: AIRTGEAYEQY
len: 11
d_gene: TRBD1
v_gene: TRBV2

CDR3aa: ASSSPRYGTGHYEQY
len: 15
d_gene: NA
v_gene: TRBV6-5

CDR3aa: SVAHNEQF
len: 8
d_gene: NA
v_gene: TRBV29-1

CDR3aa: SARMVAEQY
len: 9
d_gene: NA
v_gene: TRBV20-1

CDR3aa: AISKTSVGQETQY
len: 13
d_gene: TRBD2
v_gene: TRBV10-3

CDR3aa: ASSQDGTSGVYEQY
len: 14
d_gene: TRBD2
v_gene: TRBV3-1

CDR3aa: ASSPVRSSSYEQY
len: 13
d_gene: NA
v_gene: TRBV3-1

CDR3aa: AISEPGTGAYEQY
len: 13
d_gene: TRBD1
v_gene: TRBV10-3

CDR3aa: AISDLFRGPTDTQY
len: 14
d_gene: NA
v_gene: TRBV10-3

CDR3aa: ASSLGTHEKLF
len: 11
d_gene: NA
v_gene: TRBV12-3/TRBV12-4

CDR3aa: ASRSGGRREQY
len: 11
d_gene: TRBD1
v_gene: TRBV28

CDR3aa: ASSQVTARLNGYT
len: 13
d_gene: NA
v_gene: TRBV4-1

CDR3aa: ASSLGGVETYEQY
len: 13
d_gene: TRBD2
v_gene: TRBV28

CDR3aa: SATTGGSTDTQY
len: 12
d_gene: TRBD2
v_gene: TRBV20-1

CDR3aa: ASSLIGGAGEKLF
len: 13
d_gene: NA
v_gene: TRBV28

CDR3aa: ASSPAGNTEAF
len: 11
d_gene: NA
v_gene: TRBV5-1

CDR3aa: ASSFREKLF
len: 9
d_gene: NA
v_gene: TRBV12-3/TRBV12-4

CDR3aa: ASKPGQLNTIY
len: 11
d_gene: TRBD1
v_gene: TRBV6-1

CDR3aa: ASSFVAGTSAEQF
len: 13
d_gene: TRBD2
v_gene: TRBV7-9

CDR3aa: ASSWLTEYEQY
len: 11
d_gene: NA
v_gene: TRBV6-2/TRBV6-3

CDR3aa: SAREGAGGYNEQF
len: 13
d_gene: TRBD2
v_gene: TRBV20-1

CDR3aa: ASSLVSGGPYEQY
len: 13
d_gene: TRBD2
v_gene: TRBV5-1

CDR3aa: ASSVQGQGYEQY
len: 12
d_gene: TRBD1
v_gene: TRBV5-1